The sequence of this T cell receptor beta chain was determined in a study of OX40 agonist ivuxolimab in advanced cancers. In the study overall: Patients with hepatocellular carcinoma, melanoma, renal cell or head and neck cancer made up the dose-escalation patients.

Germline V lookup: CDR1 SGHRS, CDR2 YFSETQ. V shed 3 bases and J shed 3 bases, with 9 bases lying between them. CDR3 length: 13 amino acids. Libraries were prepared by immunoSEQ multiplex PCR; TCRdb keeps only in-frame clonotypes and omits some of them. There are tens of thousands of clones in the sample; approximately 90% occur only once, and around 0.42% lies in the top ten. This clone has just one count. The input for sequencing was CD4+ or CD8+ T cells sorted from blood, taken in a trial of the OX40 agonist ivuxolimab. The TCR originated in an adult with an advanced solid tumor such as melanoma, head and neck, liver or kidney cancer. This chain joins TRBV5-1 and TRBJ2-5; D unclear. CDR3: CASSSRYEETQYF. The DNA of the CDR3 is TGCGCCAGCAGCTCGCGTTACGAAGAGACCCAGTACTTC.